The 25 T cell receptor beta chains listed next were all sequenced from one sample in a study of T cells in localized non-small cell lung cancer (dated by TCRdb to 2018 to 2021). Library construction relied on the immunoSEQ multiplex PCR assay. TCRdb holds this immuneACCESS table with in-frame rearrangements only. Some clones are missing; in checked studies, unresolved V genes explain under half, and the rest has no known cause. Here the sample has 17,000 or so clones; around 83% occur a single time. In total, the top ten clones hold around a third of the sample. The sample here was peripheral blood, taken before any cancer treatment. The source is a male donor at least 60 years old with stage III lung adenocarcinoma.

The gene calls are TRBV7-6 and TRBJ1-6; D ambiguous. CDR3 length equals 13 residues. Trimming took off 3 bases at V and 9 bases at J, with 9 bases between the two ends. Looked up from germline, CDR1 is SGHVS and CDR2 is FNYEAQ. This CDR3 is CASSLDFTSPLHF. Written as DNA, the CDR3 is TGTGCCAGCAGCTTGGACTTCACTTCACCCCTCCACTTT.

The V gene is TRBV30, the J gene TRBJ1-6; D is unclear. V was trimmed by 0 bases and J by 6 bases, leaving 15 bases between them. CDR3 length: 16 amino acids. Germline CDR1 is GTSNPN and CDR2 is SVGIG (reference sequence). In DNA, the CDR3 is TGTGCCTGGAGTGTACCTCTTCCCGGTAGTAATTCACCCCTCCACTTT. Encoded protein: CAWSVPLPGSNSPLHF.

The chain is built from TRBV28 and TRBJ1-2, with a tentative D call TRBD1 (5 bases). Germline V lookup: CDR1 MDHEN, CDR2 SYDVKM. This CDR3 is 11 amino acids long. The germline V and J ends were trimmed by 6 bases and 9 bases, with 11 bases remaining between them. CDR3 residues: CASSDSSRYTF. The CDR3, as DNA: TGTGCCAGCAGCGACAGCTCTCGCTACACCTTC.

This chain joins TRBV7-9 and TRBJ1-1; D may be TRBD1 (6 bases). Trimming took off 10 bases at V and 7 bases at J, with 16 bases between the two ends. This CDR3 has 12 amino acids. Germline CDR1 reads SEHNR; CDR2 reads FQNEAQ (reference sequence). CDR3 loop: CATEGVRGEAFF. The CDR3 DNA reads TGTGCCACCGAGGGGGTTCGGGGTGAAGCTTTCTTT.

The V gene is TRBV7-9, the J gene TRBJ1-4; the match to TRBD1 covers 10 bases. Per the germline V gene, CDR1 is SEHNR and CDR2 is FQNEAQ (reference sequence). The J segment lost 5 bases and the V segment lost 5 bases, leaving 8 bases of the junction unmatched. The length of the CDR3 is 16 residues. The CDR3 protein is CASSAGQGTSNEKLFF. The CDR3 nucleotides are TGTGCCAGCAGCGCGGGACAGGGGACATCCAATGAAAAACTGTTTTTT.

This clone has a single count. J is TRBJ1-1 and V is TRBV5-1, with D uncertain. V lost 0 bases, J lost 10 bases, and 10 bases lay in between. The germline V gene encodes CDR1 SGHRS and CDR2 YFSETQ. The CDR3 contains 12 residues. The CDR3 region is CASSLGTYGAFF. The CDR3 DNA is TGCGCCAGCAGCTTGGGCACTTATGGAGCTTTCTTT.

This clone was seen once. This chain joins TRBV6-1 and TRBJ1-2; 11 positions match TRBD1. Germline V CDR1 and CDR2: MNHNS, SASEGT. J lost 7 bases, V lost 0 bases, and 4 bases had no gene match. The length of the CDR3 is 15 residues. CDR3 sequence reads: CASSEAGQGAGGYTF. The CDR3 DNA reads TGTGCCAGCAGTGAAGCCGGACAGGGGGCCGGTGGCTACACCTTC.

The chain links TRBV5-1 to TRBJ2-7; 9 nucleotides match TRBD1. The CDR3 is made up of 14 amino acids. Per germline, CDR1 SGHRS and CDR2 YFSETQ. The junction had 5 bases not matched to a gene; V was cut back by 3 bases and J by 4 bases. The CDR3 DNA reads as TGCGCCAGCAGCTCCGGACAGGGGACGTACGAGCAGTACTTC. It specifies CASSSGQGTYEQYF.

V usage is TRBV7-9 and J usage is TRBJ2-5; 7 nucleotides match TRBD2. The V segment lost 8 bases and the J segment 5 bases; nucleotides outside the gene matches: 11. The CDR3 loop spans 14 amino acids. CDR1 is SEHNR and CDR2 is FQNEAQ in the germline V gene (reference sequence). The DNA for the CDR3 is TGTGCCAGCCTGACTTGGGAGGGCCGGGAGACCCAGTACTTC. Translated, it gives CASLTWEGRETQYF.

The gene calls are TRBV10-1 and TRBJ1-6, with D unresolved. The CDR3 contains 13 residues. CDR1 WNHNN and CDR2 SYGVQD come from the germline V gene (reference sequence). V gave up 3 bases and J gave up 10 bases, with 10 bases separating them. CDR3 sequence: CASSDRLDSPLHF. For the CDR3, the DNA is TGCGCCAGCAGTGACAGGTTGGACTCACCCCTCCACTTT.

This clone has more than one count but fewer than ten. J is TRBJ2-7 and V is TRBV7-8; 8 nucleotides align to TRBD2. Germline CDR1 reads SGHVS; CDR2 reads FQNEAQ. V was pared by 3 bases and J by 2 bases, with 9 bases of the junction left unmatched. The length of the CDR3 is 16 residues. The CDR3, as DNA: TGTGCCAGCAGCTTGGGCGGGGGGTATAATACCTACGAGCAGTACTTC. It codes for CASSLGGGYNTYEQYF. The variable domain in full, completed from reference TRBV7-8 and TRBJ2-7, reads GAGVSQSPRYKVAKRGQDVALRCDPISGHVSLFWYQQALGQGPEFLTYFQNEAQLDKSGLPSDRFFAERPEGSVSTLKIQRTQQEDSAVYLCASSLGGGYNTYEQYFGPGTRLTVT.

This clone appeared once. The CDR3 protein is CASSWDRENEKLFF. CDR3 nucleotides: TGTGCCAGCAGTTGGGACAGGGAAAATGAAAAACTGTTTTTT. The chain joins TRBV2 to TRBJ1-4; 9 nucleotides line up with TRBD1. From germline, CDR1 is SNHLY and CDR2 FYNNEI. The length of the CDR3 is 14 residues. Trimming at V came to 5 bases and at J to 5 bases, leaving 3 bases not matched to a gene.

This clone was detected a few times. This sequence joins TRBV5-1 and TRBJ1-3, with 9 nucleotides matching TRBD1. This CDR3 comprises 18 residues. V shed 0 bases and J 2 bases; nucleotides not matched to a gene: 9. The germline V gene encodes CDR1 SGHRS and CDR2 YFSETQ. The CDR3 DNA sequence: TGCGCCAGCAGCTTGGCTCTCCGGACAGGGGATACTGGAAACACCATATATTTT. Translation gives CASSLALRTGDTGNTIYF.

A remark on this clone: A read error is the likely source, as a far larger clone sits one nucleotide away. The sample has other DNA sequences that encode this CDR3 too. The CDR3 nucleotides read TGTGCCAGCAGCCTGGACGACAGCTATTATGGCTACACCTTC. It codes for CASSLDDSYYGYTF. The chain uses TRBV7-4 and TRBJ1-2, with D perhaps TRBD1 (5 bases). This CDR3 is built from 14 residues. V was shortened by 5 bases and J by 5 bases, with 15 bases between the two germline ends. Germline V gives CDR1 SGHVT, CDR2 SQSDAQ.

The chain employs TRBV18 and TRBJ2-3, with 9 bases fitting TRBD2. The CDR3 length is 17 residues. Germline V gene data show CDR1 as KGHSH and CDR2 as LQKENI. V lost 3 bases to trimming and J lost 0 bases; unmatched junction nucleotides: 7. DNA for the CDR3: TGTGCCAGCTCACCGCGGGTAGCGGGGGCTAGCACAGATACGCAGTATTTT. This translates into CASSPRVAGASTDTQYF.

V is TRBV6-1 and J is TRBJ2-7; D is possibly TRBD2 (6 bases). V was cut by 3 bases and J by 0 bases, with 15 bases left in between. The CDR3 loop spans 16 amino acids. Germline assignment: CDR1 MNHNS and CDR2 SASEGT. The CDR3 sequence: CASSDWGGTYSYEQYF. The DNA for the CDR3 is TGTGCCAGCAGTGATTGGGGCGGGACGTACTCCTACGAGCAGTACTTC.

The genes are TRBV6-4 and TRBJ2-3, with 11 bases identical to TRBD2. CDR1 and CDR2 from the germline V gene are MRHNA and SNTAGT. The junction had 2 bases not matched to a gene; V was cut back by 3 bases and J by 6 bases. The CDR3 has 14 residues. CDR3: CASSELAGGDTQYF. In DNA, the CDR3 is TGTGCCAGCAGTGAGCTAGCGGGGGGTGATACGCAGTATTTT.

The CDR3 sequence: CASGSGDLEADTQYF. CDR3 nucleotides: TGTGCTAGTGGTTCCGGGGACTTAGAGGCAGATACGCAGTATTTT. The chain recombines TRBV12-5 with TRBJ2-3; perhaps TRBD2 as D (6 bases). The germline gives CDR1 LGHNT, CDR2 FRNRAP. This CDR3 has 15 residues. The germline V and J ends were trimmed by 4 bases and 4 bases, with 15 bases remaining between them. The full variable domain, in which reference TRBV12-5 and TRBJ2-3 provide the parts outside the CDR3, is DARVTQTPRHKVTEMGQEVTMRCQPILGHNTVFWYRQTMMQGLELLAYFRNRAPLDDSGMPKDRFSAEMPDATLATLKIQPSEPRDSAVYFCASGSGDLEADTQYFGPGTRLTVL.

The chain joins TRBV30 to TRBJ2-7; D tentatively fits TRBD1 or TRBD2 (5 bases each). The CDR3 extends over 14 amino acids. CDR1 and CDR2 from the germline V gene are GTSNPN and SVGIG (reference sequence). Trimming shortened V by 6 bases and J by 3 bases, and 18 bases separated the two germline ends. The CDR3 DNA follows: TGTGCCTGCGCCGACGGGGCAGTCAGCTACGAGCAGTACTTC. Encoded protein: CACADGAVSYEQYF.

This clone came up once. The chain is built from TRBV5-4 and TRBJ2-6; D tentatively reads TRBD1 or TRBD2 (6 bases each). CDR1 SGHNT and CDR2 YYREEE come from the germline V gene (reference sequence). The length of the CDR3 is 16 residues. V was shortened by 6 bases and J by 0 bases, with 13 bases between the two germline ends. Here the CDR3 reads CASTRTGASGANVLTF. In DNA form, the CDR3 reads TGTGCCAGCACCAGAACGGGGGCCTCTGGGGCCAACGTCCTGACTTTC.

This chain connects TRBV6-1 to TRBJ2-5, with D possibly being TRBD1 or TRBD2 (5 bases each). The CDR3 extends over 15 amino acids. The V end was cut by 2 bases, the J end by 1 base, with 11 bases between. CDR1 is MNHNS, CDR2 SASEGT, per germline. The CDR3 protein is CASSELGGPQETQYF. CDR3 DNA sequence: TGTGCCAGCAGTGAACTTGGGGGACCCCAAGAGACCCAGTACTTC.

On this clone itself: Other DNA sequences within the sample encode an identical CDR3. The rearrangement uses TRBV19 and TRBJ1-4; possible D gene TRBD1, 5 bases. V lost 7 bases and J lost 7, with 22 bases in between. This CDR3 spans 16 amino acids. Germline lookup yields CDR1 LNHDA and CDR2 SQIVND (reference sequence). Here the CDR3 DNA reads TGTGCCAGTACCCGAACCGGGGGGACCTCCGTTGAAAAACTGTTTTTT. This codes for CASTRTGGTSVEKLFF.

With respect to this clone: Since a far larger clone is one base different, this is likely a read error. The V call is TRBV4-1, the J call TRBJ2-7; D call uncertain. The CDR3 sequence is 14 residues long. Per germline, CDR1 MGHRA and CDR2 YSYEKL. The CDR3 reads CAGSQDPGPYEQYF. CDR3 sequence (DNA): TGCGCCGGCAGCCAAGATCCAGGACCCTACGAGCAGTACTTC.

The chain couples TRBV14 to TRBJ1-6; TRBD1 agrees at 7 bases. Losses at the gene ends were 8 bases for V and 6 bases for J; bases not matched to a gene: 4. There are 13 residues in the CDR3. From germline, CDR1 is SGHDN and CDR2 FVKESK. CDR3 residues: CASSTGSNSPLHF. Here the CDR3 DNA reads TGTGCCAGCTCGACAGGGAGTAATTCACCCCTCCACTTT.

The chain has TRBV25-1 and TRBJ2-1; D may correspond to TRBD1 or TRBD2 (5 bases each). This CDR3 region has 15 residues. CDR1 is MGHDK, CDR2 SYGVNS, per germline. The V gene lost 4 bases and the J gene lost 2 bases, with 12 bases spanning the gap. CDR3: CASSVGDGPYNEQFF. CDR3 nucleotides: TGTGCCAGCAGTGTCGGGGACGGCCCCTACAATGAGCAGTTCTTC.